This T cell receptor beta chain originates from a study of identifying expanded T cells in peripheral blood (dated by TCRdb to the late 2010s). Regarding the complete study: Technical replicates were generated by sequencing separate aliquots of the same genomic DNA pool, with four replicates compared pairwise. The investigation overall reported the following: Both the number of clones called differentially abundant and the false-positive rate were significantly reduced by the beta-binomial model across all healthy-donor time intervals. It was expected by the authors that biological variance in healthy repertoires might increase further over much longer intervals, such as months to years. The binomial model flagged approximately 1.2 differentially abundant clones between technical replicates but approximately 15 over two weeks and roughly 19 over around four weeks. Variance in clone template counts between approximately 2-week samples significantly increased with total template count across all healthy donors.

During the collection period, no immune events, such as infections, were documented for the healthy donors. Time-dependent variance in a beta-binomial model of T-cell clone differential abundance was calibrated using healthy-donor blood repertoires as a training cohort. The training cohort comprised ten or so healthy donors, 3 female and 7 male. On average the donors were around 44 years old, and their ages spanned about 25 to 64 years. Whole blood was collected from each healthy donor at three time points spaced two weeks apart and obtained from a commercial supplier. Genomic DNA was extracted from unsorted whole blood for immunosequencing. This clone showed up just a few times. Its antigen target is currently unknown. Within one base of it there is no much larger clone, and no base qualities were kept. TCRbeta CDR3 regions were profiled with the immunoSEQ Assay using bias-controlled multiplex PCR amplification of genomic DNA. In the paper's pipeline: To quantify the absolute abundance of each unique TCRbeta CDR3 region, the sequences were collapsed and filtered. Differential abundance was tested with two models: a binomial (Fisher-equivalent) model and a beta-binomial model that adds time-dependent variance fitted from healthy donors. Clones with fewer than 5 combined templates were excluded, and clones with Benjamini-Hochberg FDR below 0.01 were called differentially abundant. The form v = (b*log(k)+a)^2 was used to model beta-binomial variance as a function of total template count across the two samples. In TCRdb, the immuneACCESS table is reduced to in-frame sequences with V and J assigned. These tables do not hold every clone; where another copy was compared, an unresolved V gene accounts for under half, and the others remain unexplained. The V and J calls and clone size were taken over from that table, and D and trimming were inferred from the DNA. This sample is represented by some 90,000 clones; approximately 83% of them were singletons. The ten largest clones represent approximately 5.6% of the sample.

V and J are truncated by 6 bases and 1 base respectively, leaving an intervening sequence of 7 bases. From the cysteine through the phenylalanine, the CDR3 covers 13 amino acids. Of the read, only the CDR3 DNA is kept; its 39 bases are in frame from base 1. Sequences SNHLY (CDR1) and FYNNEI (CDR2) are obtained from the germline V gene. The sample taken for sequencing was blood. The sequence derives from a person aged 18-69 years in good health. This chain joins TRBV2 to TRBJ1-5; no confident D gene assignment can be made. This receptor has the CDR3 CASRDDSNQPQHF. At the DNA level, the sequence is TGTGCCAGCAGAGATGACAGCAATCAGCCCCAGCATTTT.